Given below is one TCR beta chain in context. Repertoires were generated with immunoSEQ multiplex PCR, while TCRdb's copy carries only in-frame clones and drops some. The table has about 150,000 clones, 65% to 90% seen once. CDR3 length: 14 amino acids. The V gene's germline CDR1 is SGHVS and CDR2 FQNEAQ. V was trimmed by 6 bases and J by 3 bases, leaving 11 bases between them. The data are from a study of blood T cell repertoires in COVID-19. For the study at large: Sites across the United States, Italy and Spain contributed samples from acute and convalescent COVID-19. T cells, B-cell-depleted T cells, or PBMCs supplied cDNA or gDNA.

Seattle-derived patients entered the study during active infection and were followed longitudinally. Sequencing was done on a sample of peripheral blood. The receptor's source is a woman aged 60-70 years with COVID-19, enrolled during active disease. The chain is built from TRBV7-8 and TRBJ1-4; D is perhaps TRBD1 (6 bases). CDR3 residues: CASRKTGPNEKLFF. The CDR3 nucleotides are TGTGCCAGCAGGAAAACAGGGCCTAATGAAAAACTGTTTTTT.